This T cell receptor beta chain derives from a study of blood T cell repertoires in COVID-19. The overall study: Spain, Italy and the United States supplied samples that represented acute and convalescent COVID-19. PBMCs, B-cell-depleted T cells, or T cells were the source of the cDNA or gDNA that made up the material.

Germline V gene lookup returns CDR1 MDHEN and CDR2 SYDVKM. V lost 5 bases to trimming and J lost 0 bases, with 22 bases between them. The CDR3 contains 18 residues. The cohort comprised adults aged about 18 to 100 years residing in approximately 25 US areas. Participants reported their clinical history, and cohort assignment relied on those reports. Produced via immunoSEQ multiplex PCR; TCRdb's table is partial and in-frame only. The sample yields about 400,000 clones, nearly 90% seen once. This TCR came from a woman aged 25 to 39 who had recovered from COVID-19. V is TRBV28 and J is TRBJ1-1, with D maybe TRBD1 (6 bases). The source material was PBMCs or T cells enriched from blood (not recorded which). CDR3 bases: TGTGCCAGCAGTCTTTGGACAGCCGCCTGGGGAATGAACACTGAAGCTTTCTTT. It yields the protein CASSLWTAAWGMNTEAFF.